The next 24 T cell receptor beta chains were all read from a single sample in a study of beta chain features in type 1 diabetes. Since all of the isolated RNA was reverse transcribed, expressed TCRB transcripts were what got sequenced. Libraries were prepared by immunoSEQ multiplex PCR; TCRdb keeps only in-frame clonotypes and omits some of them. The sample consists of around 500,000 clones, around 30% of them appearing once. Sequenced: naive CD4+ T cells from blood. The receptors here all came from a man between 18 and 29 years old in good health.

This clone was observed a few times. The V and J genes are TRBV4-1 and TRBJ2-4, with unresolved D. Germline CDR1 reads MGHRA; CDR2 reads YSYEKL. The CDR3 sequence is 14 residues long. The V and J ends lost 1 base and 8 bases respectively, with 12 bases between them. CDR3 nucleotide sequence: TGCGCCAGCAGCCAAGTGGTGGTAATAGACATTCAGTACTTC. Its translation: CASSQVVVIDIQYF.

The rearrangement links TRBV6-5 to TRBJ2-1; 8 bases align to TRBD2. CDR1 MNHEY and CDR2 SVGAGI come from the germline V gene. This CDR3 is built from 15 residues. After removal of 6 bases from V and 4 bases from J, the junction contained 8 bases not matched to a gene. The CDR3 here is CASSTHSGSYNEQFF. The CDR3 nucleotides read TGTGCCAGCAGCACCCACAGCGGGAGTTACAATGAGCAGTTCTTC.

The chain is built from TRBV10-3 and TRBJ2-1, with unresolved D. The CDR3 is made up of 15 amino acids. Trimming stripped 7 bases from V and 0 bases from J, with 13 bases between. Germline V gene lookup returns CDR1 ENHRY and CDR2 SYGVKD. Here the CDR3 reads CAITRAASSYNEQFF. For the CDR3, the DNA is TGTGCCATCACCCGAGCCGCGAGCTCCTACAATGAGCAGTTCTTC.

This chain uses TRBV7-2 with TRBJ1-2; 7 nucleotides agree with TRBD1. Germline CDR1 SGHTA, CDR2 FQGNSA. The CDR3 has 15 residues. V trimming: 6 bases; J trimming: 1 base; junction bases outside the gene matches: 8. CDR3 in amino acids: CASSLRGLHNYGYTF. The CDR3 DNA reads as TGTGCCAGCAGTCTGAGGGGGCTCCATAACTATGGCTACACCTTC.

The genes are TRBV28 and TRBJ2-5, with 8 bases aligning to TRBD1. V lost 6 bases to trimming and J lost 3 bases; unmatched junction nucleotides: 9. CDR3 length: 15 amino acids. The germline V gene has CDR1 MDHEN and CDR2 SYDVKM. CDR3 in DNA: TGTGCCAGCAGCGACGAAAAGACAGGGGAAGAGACCCAGTACTTC. It codes for CASSDEKTGEETQYF.

This clone turned up a few times. V usage is TRBV29-1 and J usage is TRBJ2-1; 10 nucleotides match TRBD2. The V gene's germline CDR1 is SQVTM and CDR2 ANQGSEA. With 4 bases clipped from V and 9 bases from J, the junction kept 9 bases outside the gene matches. The CDR3 length is 14 residues. Written as DNA, the CDR3 is TGCAGCGTTGGTAAAGCGGGAGGGCCCGGTGAGCAGTTCTTC. This codes for CSVGKAGGPGEQFF.

This clone came up a few times. The rearrangement uses TRBV30 and TRBJ1-2; 7 positions match TRBD1. The CDR3 spans 12 residues. J was trimmed by 6 bases and V by 4 bases; bases with no gene match: 5. CDR1 and CDR2 (germline): GTSNPN, SVGIG (reference sequence). The CDR3 DNA follows: TGTGCCTGGACACGGACAGGCCATGGCTACACCTTC. Its translation is CAWTRTGHGYTF. Combining the CDR3 with reference TRBV30 and TRBJ1-2 gives the whole variable domain SQTIHQWPATLVQPVGSPLSLECTVEGTSNPNLYWYRQAAGRGLQLLFYSVGIGQISSEVPQNLSASRPQDRQFILSSKKLLLSDSGFYLCAWTRTGHGYTFGSGTRLTVV.

The rearrangement uses TRBV5-1 and TRBJ2-7; D could derive from TRBD1 or TRBD2 (5 bases each). This CDR3 contains 11 residues. Germline loops: CDR1 SGHRS, CDR2 YFSETQ. With 0 bases removed from V and 9 bases from J, the gap between germline ends came to 7 bases. CDR3 loop: CASSLEGTQYF. The CDR3 DNA sequence: TGCGCCAGCAGCTTGGAAGGGACGCAGTACTTC.

The chain recombines TRBV30 with TRBJ2-5, with D possibly TRBD1 on 6 matching bases. Germline values: CDR1 GTSNPN, CDR2 SVGIG (reference sequence). Trimming shortened V by 5 bases and J by 7 bases, and 17 bases separated the two germline ends. This CDR3 spans 13 amino acids. The CDR3 DNA is TGTGCCTGGGACCTTGGGGGCCATCTGACCCAGTACTTC. It specifies CAWDLGGHLTQYF.

The chain couples TRBV9 to TRBJ2-1, with TRBD2 identical over 11 bases. With V trimmed by 0 bases and J by 15 bases, 5 bases remained unmatched. The length of the CDR3 is 13 residues. Germline V gene data show CDR1 as SGDLS and CDR2 as YYNGEE. The CDR3 DNA reads as TGTGCCAGCAGCGTAGATACTAGCGGGAGACTGTTCTTC. Protein sequence: CASSVDTSGRLFF.

The rearrangement uses TRBV7-2 and TRBJ2-1; the match to TRBD1 covers 10 bases. The germline gives CDR1 SGHTA, CDR2 FQGNSA. CDR3 length: 14 amino acids. With 4 bases clipped from V and 6 bases from J, the junction kept 3 bases outside the gene matches. The CDR3 region is CASSYRTGGNEQFF. The CDR3 coding sequence is TGTGCCAGCAGCTATAGGACAGGGGGCAATGAGCAGTTCTTC.

A few counts support this clone. J is TRBJ2-5 and V is TRBV29-1; no definite D call. The length of the CDR3 is 13 residues. Germline V gene data show CDR1 as SQVTM and CDR2 as ANQGSEA. The germline V and J ends were trimmed by 1 base and 1 base, with 7 bases remaining between them. The CDR3, as DNA: TGCAGCGTTGAAGGTTTCGGCCAAGAGACCCAGTACTTC. Protein product: CSVEGFGQETQYF.

This rearrangement joins TRBV29-1 to TRBJ1-1, with TRBD1 as a possible D gene (5 bases). This CDR3 is built from 10 residues. The V gene's germline CDR1 is SQVTM and CDR2 ANQGSEA. Trimming pared 7 bases from V and 6 bases from J, leaving 9 bases between. The CDR3 nucleotides are TGCAGCGCGGCGGGGGCTGAAGCTTTCTTT. It is translated as CSAAGAEAFF. Using reference TRBV29-1 and TRBJ1-1 for the parts outside the CDR3, the full variable domain is SAVISQKPSRDICQRGTSLTIQCQVDSQVTMMFWYRQQPGQSLTLIATANQGSEATYESGFVIDKFPISRPNLTFSTLTVSNMSPEDSSIYLCSAAGAEAFFGQGTRLTVV.

The chain is built from TRBV29-1 and TRBJ2-4, with 9 positions matching TRBD1. Germline assignment: CDR1 SQVTM and CDR2 ANQGSEA. The CDR3 has 13 amino acids. The ends lost 3 bases at V and 4 bases at J; junction bases unmatched: 1. The CDR3 spells CSVEGQGKNIQYF. CDR3 coding DNA: TGCAGCGTTGAGGGACAGGGTAAAAACATTCAGTACTTC.

The chain combines TRBV4-1 with TRBJ2-1; D not resolved. The ends were cut back, 3 bases at V and 0 bases at J, with 9 bases in the middle. CDR3 length: 15 amino acids. Germline V CDR1 and CDR2: MGHRA, YSYEKL. For the CDR3, the DNA is TGCGCCAGCAGCCAGGATCCCTTCTCCTACAATGAGCAGTTCTTC. Its protein product is CASSQDPFSYNEQFF.

This clone was picked up a small number of times. This rearrangement joins TRBV19 to TRBJ2-7, with a tentative D call TRBD1 (6 bases). V was pared by 3 bases and J by 2 bases, with 14 bases between. The CDR3 is 15 amino acids. The germline gives CDR1 LNHDA, CDR2 SQIVND (reference sequence). The CDR3 here is CASSIGTRNTYEQYF. CDR3 in DNA: TGTGCCAGTAGTATCGGGACACGGAATACCTACGAGCAGTACTTC.

This rearrangement joins TRBV7-3 to TRBJ2-7, with TRBD2 matching over 8 bases. CDR1 is SGHTA, CDR2 FQGTGA, per germline. V lost 5 bases to trimming and J lost 2 bases; unmatched junction nucleotides: 8. The CDR3 is 15 amino acids. The CDR3 DNA follows: TGTGCCAGCAGCCCATCTAGCGGGCCGACCTACGAGCAGTACTTC. Protein product: CASSPSSGPTYEQYF.

This clone was counted only a few times. The chain joins TRBV30 to TRBJ2-1; D is uncertain. The CDR3 length is 13 residues. Trimming left V 4 bases short and J 7 bases short, with 14 bases between. The germline V gene has CDR1 GTSNPN and CDR2 SVGIG (reference sequence). The CDR3 DNA reads as TGTGCCTGGATCGATAGGTGGTTAAATGAGCAGTTCTTC. Encoded protein: CAWIDRWLNEQFF.

The V call is TRBV2, the J call TRBJ1-1; D uncertain. Germline lookup yields CDR1 SNHLY and CDR2 FYNNEI. This CDR3 has 12 residues. Deletions cut 6 bases from V and 4 bases from J, with 9 bases between. Here the CDR3 DNA reads TGTGCCAGCAGACCTTTTAGCACTGAAGCTTTCTTT. Amino acid sequence: CASRPFSTEAFF.

A single count supports this clone. The chain links TRBV30 to TRBJ1-3; D remains ambiguous. The V and J ends lost 4 bases and 2 bases respectively, with 12 bases between them. Germline lookup yields CDR1 GTSNPN and CDR2 SVGIG (reference sequence). The length of the CDR3 is 14 residues. The DNA for the CDR3 is TGTGCCTGGACATGGCCTGGGGCTGGAAACACCATATATTTT. The encoded protein is CAWTWPGAGNTIYF.

This clone has a handful of counts. The genes are TRBV7-2 and TRBJ2-1; 7 bases are shared with TRBD1. After removal of 4 bases from V and 4 bases from J, the junction contained 10 bases not matched to a gene. Germline V gives CDR1 SGHTA, CDR2 FQGNSA. The CDR3 has 16 residues. CDR3 sequence: CASSSEDRKPYNEQFF. As DNA, the CDR3 is TGTGCCAGCAGCTCCGAGGACAGGAAGCCGTACAATGAGCAGTTCTTC.

This clone came up a few times. This chain links TRBV4-3 with TRBJ2-2; 11 bases match TRBD2. V lost 5 bases and J lost 8; bases outside the gene matches: 7. Germline CDR1 LGHNA, CDR2 YSLEER. The CDR3 extends over 15 amino acids. The CDR3 region is CASSLLAGVSGELFF. The CDR3 region has the DNA TGCGCCAGCAGCTTACTAGCGGGAGTGTCGGGGGAGCTGTTTTTT.

This chain joins TRBV28 and TRBJ2-7; D tentatively reads TRBD1 or TRBD2 (5 bases each). Trimming cost V 8 bases and J 3 bases, with 14 bases left between them. Looked up from germline, CDR1 is MDHEN and CDR2 is SYDVKM. This CDR3 contains 13 residues. For the CDR3, the DNA is TGTGCCAGCTCGGGGACGGGCCACTACGAGCAGTACTTC. It specifies CASSGTGHYEQYF.

The gene calls are TRBV9 and TRBJ2-7, with 7 bases fitting TRBD2. Trimming removed 5 bases from V and 4 bases from J; junction bases left unmatched: 12. The CDR3 has 15 residues. The V gene's germline CDR1 is SGDLS and CDR2 YYNGEE. CDR3 coding DNA: TGTGCCAGCAGTCAATCTATAGCGGGCGGATACGAGCAGTACTTC. Translated: CASSQSIAGGYEQYF.